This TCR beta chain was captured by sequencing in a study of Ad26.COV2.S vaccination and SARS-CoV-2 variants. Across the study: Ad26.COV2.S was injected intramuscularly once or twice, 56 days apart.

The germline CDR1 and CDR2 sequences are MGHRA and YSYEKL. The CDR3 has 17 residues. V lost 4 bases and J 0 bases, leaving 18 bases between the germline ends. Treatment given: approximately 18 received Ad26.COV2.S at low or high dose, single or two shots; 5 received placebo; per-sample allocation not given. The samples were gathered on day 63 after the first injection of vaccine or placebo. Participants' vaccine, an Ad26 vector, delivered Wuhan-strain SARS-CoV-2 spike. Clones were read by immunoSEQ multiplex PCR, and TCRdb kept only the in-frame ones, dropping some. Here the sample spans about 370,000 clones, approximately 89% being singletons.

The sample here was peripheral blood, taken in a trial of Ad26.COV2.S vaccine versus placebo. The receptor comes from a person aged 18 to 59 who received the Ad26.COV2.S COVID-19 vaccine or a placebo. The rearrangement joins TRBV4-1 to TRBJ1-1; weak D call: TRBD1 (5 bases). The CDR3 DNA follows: TGCGCCAGCAGCCTTCGGGACTCCTTGGCCCTGAACACTGAAGCTTTCTTT. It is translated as CASSLRDSLALNTEAFF.